A single sample is the source of the 8 T cell receptor beta chains below, sequenced in a study of blood T cell repertoires in COVID-19. Clones were sequenced by immunoSEQ multiplex PCR, and TCRdb holds only the in-frame ones, with some missing. The table lists 360,000 or so clones, about nine tenths of them singletons. Material for sequencing was PBMCs or T cells enriched from blood (not recorded which). The receptor source for this set is a woman aged 25-40 years who had been exposed to COVID-19.

The chain uses TRBV27 and TRBJ1-2; 8 bases line up with TRBD1. The CDR3 spans 15 residues. Looked up from germline, CDR1 is MNHEY and CDR2 is SMNVEV (reference sequence). J gave up 2 bases and V 2 bases, and 4 bases lay outside the gene matches. CDR3: CASSLGTGRNYGYTF. The CDR3 bases are TGTGCCAGCAGTTTAGGGACAGGAAGGAACTATGGCTACACCTTC.

As to this clone: The identical CDR3 is also encoded by other nucleotide sequences in the sample. The chain employs TRBV18 and TRBJ1-4; 9 bases fit TRBD1. The CDR3 has 15 amino acids. Trimming removed 3 bases from V and 4 bases from J; junction bases left unmatched: 3. Per the germline V gene, CDR1 is KGHSH and CDR2 is LQKENI. The CDR3 protein is CASSPPGQGNEKLFF. Written as DNA, the CDR3 is TGTGCCAGCTCACCTCCGGGACAGGGTAATGAAAAACTGTTTTTT.

The rearrangement uses TRBV2 and TRBJ2-5; 7 positions match TRBD2. CDR3 length: 15 amino acids. CDR1 is SNHLY, CDR2 FYNNEI, per germline. V dropped 6 bases and J dropped 5; count of bases not matched to a gene: 12. In DNA, the CDR3 is TGTGCCAGCAGGGATGTGGGGGGGTTGGGCGAGACCCAGTACTTC. Amino acid sequence: CASRDVGGLGETQYF.

This chain links TRBV19 with TRBJ2-7; D remains ambiguous. Trimming removed 9 bases at V and 4 bases at J, with 10 bases between. The CDR3 has 11 residues. Germline V gene sequence: CDR1 LNHDA, CDR2 SQIVND (reference sequence). The DNA for the CDR3 is TGTGCCAGCGGCTCGAGGTACGAGCAGTACTTC. Residues: CASGSRYEQYF.

The chain joins TRBV11-2 to TRBJ2-1, with 10 bases that match TRBD2. V shed 5 bases and J 8 bases; nucleotides not matched to a gene: 6. This CDR3 has 14 residues. Germline CDR1 is SGHAT and CDR2 is FQNNGV. Here the CDR3 DNA reads TGTGCCAGCAGCCCTACTAGCGGGACCTATGAGCAGTTCTTC. This translates into CASSPTSGTYEQFF.

This sequence joins TRBV9 and TRBJ1-3, with unresolved D. Between the trimmed V and J ends, which lost 0 bases and 9 bases, there was a span of 10 bases. Germline V gene lookup returns CDR1 SGDLS and CDR2 YYNGEE. The CDR3 has 13 amino acids. The CDR3, as DNA: TGTGCCAGCAGCGTAGGTGACGGGAGCACCATATATTTT. Translating gives CASSVGDGSTIYF.

The chain links TRBV7-2 to TRBJ2-4, with 10 nucleotides matching TRBD2. This CDR3 region has 17 residues. Germline lookup yields CDR1 SGHTA and CDR2 FQGNSA. J lost 1 base, V lost 3 bases, and 6 bases had no gene match. DNA of the CDR3: TGTGCCAGCAGCTTCACGGGGGGACTAGCGGCCAAAAACATTCAGTACTTC. Translated: CASSFTGGLAAKNIQYF.

The table lists this clone with many counts. This rearrangement joins TRBV2 to TRBJ2-2, with 8 bases fitting TRBD2. The length of the CDR3 is 14 residues. V lost 6 bases to trimming and J lost 6 bases; unmatched junction nucleotides: 6. The germline V gene encodes CDR1 SNHLY and CDR2 FYNNEI. The CDR3 region is CASRAGGEPGELFF. The CDR3, as DNA: TGTGCCAGCAGGGCGGGAGGAGAACCCGGGGAGCTGTTTTTT.